Included here is one T cell receptor (beta chain) sequence, with context. Its target is not known. The length of the CDR3 is 14 residues. The V gene lost 0 bases and the J gene lost 0 bases, with 5 bases spanning the gap. Germline V lookup: CDR1 SGHDT, CDR2 YYEEEE. Clones were sequenced by immunoSEQ multiplex PCR, and TCRdb holds only the in-frame ones, with some missing. Seen here are about 1.1 million clones, approximately 75% observed once, and the top ten hold over 0.8%. It was into CD45RA+ naive and CD45RA-negative memory subsets that the CD4+ cells were split. The sample is drawn from a study of shared clonotypes between healthy human individuals. General observations from the study: What naive subsets generally showed was a larger estimated richness than memory subsets showed.

The sequencing sample was made of memory CD4+ T cells from PBMCs. The subset here: CD45RA-negative fraction. The V gene is TRBV5-6, the J gene TRBJ2-3; D is uncertain. The clonotype comes from a man between 18 and 29 years old in good health. Some clones in this sample may be carry-over from other donors' samples. CDR3: CASSLASSTDTQYF. For the CDR3, the DNA is TGTGCCAGCAGCTTGGCCTCGAGCACAGATACGCAGTATTTT.